This TCR beta chain was found in a study of CD8 T cells in ankylosing spondylitis. General observations from the study: Characteristic, it appeared, of ankylosing spondylitis blood was a TCR beta motif of seven or eight highly homologous variants.

The CDR3 is 18 amino acids. V was shortened by 1 base and J by 3 bases, with 19 bases between the two germline ends. Germline values: CDR1 SGHAT, CDR2 FQNNGV. TCRdb reanalysed the 5' RACE reads using MiXCR and keeps one entry per CDR3 protein. The sample has 650,000 to 800,000 distinct CDR3 sequences, roughly 20% seen once. This clonotype was observed at least ten times. As yet, its antigen is unknown. This chain connects TRBV11-2 to TRBJ2-1; D is perhaps TRBD2 (5 bases). The receptor was isolated from a male donor with ankylosing spondylitis. Sequencing was done on a sample of blood, either unsorted or a sorted T cell fraction (not recorded which). CDR3 nucleotide sequence: TGTGCCAGCAGCTTAGGCCCGTTACTAGGACCGTTCTACAATGAGCAGTTCTTC. Its protein is CASSLGPLLGPFYNEQFF.